The 5 T cell receptor beta chains given below trace back to one sample, sequenced in a study of T-cell reconstitution after alpha-beta-depleted transplantation in children. TCRbeta library preparation incorporated unique molecular identifiers. TCRdb reprocessed the PCR reads with MiXCR, giving one entry per CDR3 protein. The data hold under 450,000 distinct CDR3 sequences, with around 15% observed a single time. Source: PBMCs, mostly from graft donor cells, taken 360 days after TCRalphabeta/CD19-depleted stem cell transplant. The receptor source for this set is a boy under two years old who had a stem cell transplant for Wiskott-Aldrich syndrome, so the T cells may come from the graft donor.

This clonotype was counted between two and nine times. This rearrangement joins TRBV29-1 to TRBJ2-2; unclear D gene. Germline CDR1 and CDR2: SQVTM and ANQGSEA. This CDR3 has 13 amino acids. V lost 4 bases and J lost 1, with 7 bases in between. The CDR3 DNA follows: TGCAGCGTTGGATGGTTGAACACCGGGGAGCTGTTTTTT. This translates into CSVGWLNTGELFF.

This clonotype appeared a few times. The junction and the germline gene differ at one end; a read error may be behind it. The chain employs TRBV7-9 and TRBJ2-7, with 7 bases lining up with TRBD1. The CDR3 has 12 amino acids. Per germline, CDR1 SEHNR and CDR2 FQNEAQ (reference sequence). In nucleotides, the CDR3 is TGTGCCAGCAGCTTAGTTACCGGGACAGAAAACTTC. This sequence encodes CASSLVTGTENF.

Here the CDR3 DNA reads TGTGCCAGCAGTTTGCCGAAAGTCAACTACAATGAGCAGTTCTTC. Translated, it gives CASSLPKVNYNEQFF. This rearrangement joins TRBV12-3 or TRBV12-4 to TRBJ2-1, with D unclear. Trimming cost V 3 bases and J 3 bases, with 12 bases left between them. The CDR3 loop spans 15 amino acids.

This clonotype was recorded a few times. The chain recombines TRBV24-1 with TRBJ2-5; tentatively, D is TRBD1 (6 bases). This CDR3 region has 13 residues. Germline V gene data show CDR1 as KGHDR and CDR2 as SFDVKD. Between the trimmed V and J ends, which lost 3 bases and 5 bases, there was a span of 9 bases. CDR3 nucleotide sequence: TGTGCCACCAGTGATCACAGGGACGAGACCCAGTACTTC. Protein product: CATSDHRDETQYF.

The chain couples TRBV24-1 to TRBJ2-1; 10 nucleotides align to TRBD2. Looked up from germline, CDR1 is KGHDR and CDR2 is SFDVKD. With 3 bases clipped from V and 3 bases from J, the junction kept 4 bases outside the gene matches. The CDR3 has 16 residues. CDR3 bases: TGTGCCACCAGTGATCCCCGACTAGCGGGCTACAATGAGCAGTTCTTC. Its translation is CATSDPRLAGYNEQFF.